This record concerns one T cell receptor beta chain sequence. Its antigen is undetermined. These data are taken from a study of STAT3 mutations in large granular lymphocyte leukemia. Study results and limitations: Clonal expansion was inferred from other time points because no sample existed at each clone's first appearance. Variable sampling intervals and differing treatment regimens complicated linking therapy response to TCR clonal burden changes. After therapy, about 35% of the 18 patients switched clonotypes, all new clones STAT3 wild type. Every T-cell large granular lymphocyte leukemia patient had at least one immunodominant TCR beta clonotype.

V was clipped by 3 bases and J by 0 bases, with 15 bases between them. CDR3 length: 17 amino acids. The germline gives CDR1 SGHRS, CDR2 YFSETQ. Average productive template count per sample was around 43,000. This table comes from immunoSEQ multiplex PCR, and its TCRdb copy is limited to in-frame clones, with some not included. This table has some 13,000 clones, 90% appearing once. Sequenced material: peripheral blood mononuclear cells. This TCR was sampled from a man in his forties or fifties with T-cell large granular lymphocyte leukemia. Some clones in this sample may be carry-over from other donors' samples. This sequence joins TRBV5-1 and TRBJ2-2; a weak D match, TRBD1 (5 bases). Here the CDR3 reads CASSSTVDSPNTGELFF. The CDR3 DNA reads TGCGCCAGCAGCTCTACCGTCGACAGTCCGAACACCGGGGAGCTGTTTTTT. Combining the CDR3 with reference TRBV5-1 and TRBJ2-2 gives the whole variable domain KAGVTQTPRYLIKTRGQQVTLSCSPISGHRSVSWYQQTPGQGLQFLFEYFSETQRNKGNFPGRFSGRQFSNSRSEMNVSTLELGDSALYLCASSSTVDSPNTGELFFGEGSRLTVL.